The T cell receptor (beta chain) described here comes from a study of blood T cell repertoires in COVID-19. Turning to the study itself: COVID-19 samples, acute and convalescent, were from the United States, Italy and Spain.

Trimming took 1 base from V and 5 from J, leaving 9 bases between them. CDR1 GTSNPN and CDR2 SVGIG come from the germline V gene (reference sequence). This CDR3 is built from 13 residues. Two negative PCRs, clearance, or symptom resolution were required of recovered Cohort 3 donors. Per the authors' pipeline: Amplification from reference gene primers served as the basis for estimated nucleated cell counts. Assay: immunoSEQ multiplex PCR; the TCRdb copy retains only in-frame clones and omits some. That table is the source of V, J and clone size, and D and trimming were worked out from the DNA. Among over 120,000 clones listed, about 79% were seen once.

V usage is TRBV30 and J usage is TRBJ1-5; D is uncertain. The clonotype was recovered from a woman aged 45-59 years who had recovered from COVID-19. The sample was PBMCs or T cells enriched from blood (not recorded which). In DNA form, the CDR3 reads TGTGCCTGGAGTGCCGGGGAGGATCAGCCCCAGCATTTT. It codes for CAWSAGEDQPQHF.